This TCR beta chain originates from a study of cytomegalovirus exposure and HLA in healthy donors (dated by TCRdb to about 2017). Study-level background: An earlier analysis of approximately 640 of the donors reported approximately 270 Gb of sequence data and 120 million or so unique TCR beta sequences from 150 million to 200 million T cells. Donor age, sex, ethnicity and CMV serostatus were collected together with the repertoire data. An early release covering roughly 600 HLA-typed donors comprised approximately 300 gigabases of sequencing data and 65 million to 100 million unique TCR sequences. Typing coverage differed by locus: A, B, C, DRB1 and DQB1 were typed in roughly 620-630 donors, DQA1 in about 500, DPA1 in some 570, and DPB1 in just under 490. Class I and class II HLA loci were covered by the typing at four-digit resolution. Besides the first cohort of 500 to 700 subjects, a separate validation cohort made up of roughly 120 different subjects was used. A later genetic analysis used genome-wide SNP genotypes for about 65% of the roughly 670 donors, treating that subset as a discovery cohort. Across about 370 genotyped donors of the cohort, an average of about 240,000 unique TCR beta nucleotide sequences per donor were sequenced, and roughly a sixth of those sequences were non-productive. Five DR-DQ haplotypes were handled as single units for association and clustering, since linkage in the cohort was strong. The study used immunosequencing to profile the T cell repertoires of more than 650 subjects and linked those repertoires to cytomegalovirus serostatus. A later analysis re-examined previously published TCR beta repertoires from around 670 donors and added high-resolution HLA genotyping to investigate patterns of TCR occurrence. The study aimed to test whether signatures of past pathogen exposure could be identified by cataloging public T cell receptors. An earlier analysis of 500 to 750 of the donors applied high-throughput TCR beta sequencing to assess whether each TCR beta V gene segment acted as functional or pseudogenic. High-throughput TCR immunosequencing, statistical association of individual TCRs with disease status, and machine learning were combined to predict cytomegalovirus infection status. The later analysis used no new phenotypic data to find candidate immune exposures, relying instead on TCR beta sequences and their occurrence across donors. All discovery cohort repertoires had been generated using a single sequencing platform. Among the roughly 400 genotyped donors, about 83% belonged to the genetic ancestry cluster associated with self-reported Caucasian donors. What the research found in general, with its limitations: A few of the identified cytomegalovirus-associated TCR beta chains were confirmed in vitro to be specific for cytomegalovirus antigens. The sequencing pipeline was judged likely to have produced a cluster of highly shared sequence variants as a technical artifact. The study gave a list of under 200 TCR beta chains associated with cytomegalovirus. Sequencing depth was assumed to be roughly uniform across donors in the presence/absence analyses, though that assumption may not hold. Linkage disequilibrium might explain the correlated functional status among segregating V segments, but an unknown experimental factor could not be excluded. The classifier was reported to diagnose cytomegalovirus status with high specificity and sensitivity in both the original cohort and the validation cohort. A later analysis found that HLA-associated TCR beta chains were more clonally expanded and had lower generation probabilities than equally common non-associated chains. In an earlier analysis of more than 500 of the donors, most TCR beta V segments appeared in productive rearrangements about 87% or about 30% of the time, broadly matching IMGT annotations. A later analysis found that most CMV-associated TCR beta chains appeared HLA-restricted, with HLA associations seemingly driven largely by CMV exposure. Immune exposure information for the cohort was limited to CMV serostatus. A later genetic analysis associated a missense DCLRE1C variant with V-gene and J-gene trimming of TCR beta chains, and an independent cohort replicated the association. The authors suggested that the approach could potentially be generalized to other disease states and immunological phenotypes. Compared with the 666-donor mean, donors in an Asian-associated ancestry cluster had fewer N-insertions in productive TCRs, according to a later genetic analysis. HLA typing was unavailable for some donors at each locus, so association tests used only the typed subset. Several of the top co-occurrence clusters appeared to be linked to parvovirus B19, influenza, CMV and Epstein-Barr virus, according to a later analysis. Because counts were too low, about 18 rarely observed V segments, including chromosome 9 orphons, were excluded from the earlier analysis of fewer than 650 of the donors. Specific HLA alleles were associated with 15,000 to 20,000 TCR beta sequences at a false discovery rate of 0.05 in a later analysis. Across donors, most TCR sequences were observed very rarely, whereas some public TCRs were present in many individuals. Only TCR beta chains were sequenced in this cohort, and the absence of alpha or paired-chain data limited detectable features. A later analysis found that TCR association rates varied across HLA loci, with DRB1 alleles showing the most associated TCRs and HLA-C alleles the fewest. When HLA alleles, especially DR and DQ, strongly co-occurred, attributing TCR associations to individual alleles was difficult. A further reported finding was that TCR beta sequences accurately predicted the HLA-A and HLA-B alleles for most subjects in the first cohort. Some IMGT-functional V segments, including TRBV6-2 and TRBV6-3, could not be told apart with the 87-base-pair reads, so those segments were excluded.

The cohort was made up of approximately 700 healthy bone marrow donors. At the time of sampling, all cohort members were nominally healthy, though unrecorded immune exposures were likely present. The donor was CMV seropositive and was included in the group of 250 to 300 seropositive cohort members. Each donor provided a peripheral blood sample, and peripheral blood mononuclear cells were used for TCR beta sequencing. Genomic DNA was extracted from the blood cell samples with the Qiagen DNeasy Blood Extraction Kit. Reading from cysteine to phenylalanine, the CDR3 counts 15 amino acids. Just CDR3 DNA is preserved here, 45 bases in frame from base 1. V trim: 6 bases; J trim: 4 bases; unmatched bases: 2. This clone showed up just a few times. This clone's antigen is unknown. The record has no base qualities; no much larger clone is one base away. Library preparation used the immunoSEQ multiplex PCR assay. For the multiplex PCR, a mixture combining 60 forward primers for TCR Vbeta segments and 13 reverse primers for TCR Jbeta segments was used. Amplification of the CDR3 region of rearranged TCR beta genes was performed with a multiplex PCR assay on genomic DNA. The amplified TCR beta libraries were sequenced on the Illumina HiSeq System as 87-base-pair reads. The original methods were these. A later analysis tallied 70 million to 100 million unique TCR beta chains across the 700 or so repertoires, and some 12 million of those chains were shared by two or more donors. A nearest-neighbor algorithm error-corrected the raw reads and collapsed the reads into unique sequences, merging closely related sequences to remove PCR and sequencing errors. V, D and J gene segments were assigned by aligning CDR3 sequences to IMGT reference sequences. For a sequence to be retained, a match of at least six nucleotides to both a V gene segment and a J gene segment was required. A rearrangement counted as productive if the CDR3 had no stop codons and remained in frame with V and J, and every other rearrangement counted as non-productive. Following IMGT convention, CDR3 was defined as the stretch from the second conserved V-encoded cysteine up to the conserved J-encoded phenylalanine. Sequences without an unambiguous match to a single V gene segment were excluded from the earlier analysis of about 600 of the donors. In an earlier analysis of roughly 500 of the donors, V segments were called functional above 56.7% productive rearrangements and were called segregating when the between-donor standard deviation exceeded 5%. A statistical classification framework was built to diagnose cytomegalovirus status from the catalog of TCR beta chain sequences. A later analysis assigned V and J genes by comparing TCR nucleotide sequences with IMGT/GENE-DB human TR gene sequences. In a later analysis, CDR3 sequences and most-parsimonious VDJ recombination scenarios were assigned using the TCRdist pipeline. A later analysis defined each TCR beta chain by its CDR3 amino acid sequence plus V-gene family, and excluded reads lacking a unique V-gene family. A later analysis removed several hundred highly shared, low-generation-probability nucleotide sequences to deal with suspected cross-contamination and a sequencing artifact. In a later analysis, a clonal expansion index was calculated for each public chain from normalized within-repertoire ranks of inferred template counts. Generation probabilities in a later analysis came from a VDJ recombination model fitted to out-of-frame rearrangements, and those results were checked against IGoR. Hypergeometric tests were used in a later analysis to score TCR-TCR, TCR-HLA and TCR-CMV co-occurrence, with a repertoire-size bias correction applied to the TCR pairs. In a later analysis, false discovery rates were estimated by permuting HLA or CMV assignments 20 times. In a later analysis, co-occurring TCRs were grouped using DBSCAN, with TCRdist sequence similarity added in when clustering inside HLA-allele-positive subsets. Repertoires with fewer than 30,000 or more than 120,000 public chains were left out of co-occurrence clustering, as were five repertoires with anomalous nucleotide sharing. TCRdb took over this immuneACCESS table, retaining in-frame rearrangements with V and J assigned. Such tables are incomplete; in checked studies, under half of the missing clones stem from an unresolved V gene, and the remainder is unexplained. The DNA gave D and trimming, while V, J and clone size come from that table. The sample has about 43,000 clones on record, 63% of them singletons. The ten largest make up 12% of the sample.

Recombination joined TRBV23-1 with TRBJ2-2; TRBD2 fits 13 bases in the junction. TRBV23-1 is recorded as an ORF, its role being uncertain. The TCR was taken from a man aged 60 to 75 in good health and CMV-seropositive. Sequencing used PBMCs. The DNA reads TGCGCCAGCAGCCGACTAGCGGGAGGCACCGGGGAGCTGTTTTTT. Its protein reads: CASSRLAGGTGELFF.